This T cell receptor beta chain was obtained from a study of blood T cells in healthy people across ages. Only a few counts were recorded for this clonotype. A second PCR of about 7 to 12 cycles used a sample-barcoded 5' primer and a J-beta primer mix. In TCRdb, the 5' RACE reads were re-called with MiXCR into one record per CDR3 protein. The sample yields over 700,000 distinct CDR3 sequences, 20% to 25% seen once. These sequences were also reported in another study, on T cells of mothers and their children. Per that paper: Every mother produced more than 10 million TCR beta CDR3 reads, whereas every child provided several million.

This sequence was found in a boy aged 5 to 17 in good health. Sequencing was carried out using blood.

The CDR3 loop is CSARFTDTQYF. The CDR3 nucleotides are TGCAGCGCCCGTTTCACGGATACGCAGTATTTT. V usage is TRBV29-1 and J usage is TRBJ2-3; D ambiguous. Germline V CDR1 and CDR2: SQVTM, ANQGSEA. CDR3 length: 11 amino acids. V gave up 7 bases and J gave up 6 bases, with 11 bases separating them.